The 10 T cell receptor beta chains below come from one sample, sequenced in a study of cytomegalovirus exposure and HLA in healthy donors. A multiplex PCR was run with 60 Vbeta primers and 13 Jbeta primers. Sequencing was performed with immunoSEQ multiplex PCR; in TCRdb, only in-frame clones are kept and a portion is missing. The data show 89,000 or so clones, around four fifths seen once. The material sequenced was PBMCs. The receptors originated from a boy between 10 and 17 years old in good health and CMV-seronegative.

The chain has TRBV7-3 and TRBJ2-3; TRBD2 aligns across 7 bases. Germline CDR1 reads SGHTA; CDR2 reads FQGTGA. CDR3 length equals 14 residues. The ends lost 4 bases at V and 0 bases at J; junction bases unmatched: 1. The CDR3 DNA reads as TGTGCCAGCAGCTGGGACTATAGCACAGATACGCAGTATTTT. As protein: CASSWDYSTDTQYF.

CDR3 sequence: CASNPEWFANQPQHF. CDR3 in DNA: TGTGCCAGCAACCCTGAGTGGTTTGCCAATCAGCCCCAGCATTTT. The V gene is TRBV28, the J gene TRBJ1-5, with D unresolved. Trimming cost V 7 bases and J 3 bases, with 16 bases left between them. Per the germline V gene, CDR1 is MDHEN and CDR2 is SYDVKM. This CDR3 contains 15 residues.

Comment on this clone: Other DNA sequences in this specimen translate into the identical CDR3. This chain connects TRBV7-9 to TRBJ2-1; 7 bases are shared with TRBD1. The length of the CDR3 is 13 residues. After removal of 3 bases from V and 8 bases from J, the junction contained 4 bases not matched to a gene. Germline lookup yields CDR1 SEHNR and CDR2 FQNEAQ (reference sequence). Written as DNA, the CDR3 is TGTGCCAGCAGCTTGAGGGGGCTGGATGAGCAGTTCTTC. Translation gives CASSLRGLDEQFF.

J is TRBJ1-1 and V is TRBV28; D unclear. Germline-derived CDR1 and CDR2 are MDHEN and SYDVKM. The length of the CDR3 is 12 residues. The ends were cut back, 5 bases at V and 7 bases at J, with 11 bases in the middle. The CDR3 spells CASSPLYLEAFF. The DNA of the CDR3 is TGTGCCAGCAGTCCCCTCTATCTTGAAGCTTTCTTT.

The rearrangement joins TRBV9 to TRBJ1-1; 11 positions match TRBD1. V shed 3 bases, J shed 9 bases, and the junction held 4 bases outside the gene matches. The CDR3 consists of 13 residues. Germline V gives CDR1 SGDLS, CDR2 YYNGEE. As DNA, the CDR3 is TGTGCCAGCAGCGAGGGGACAGGGGGAAAAGCTTTCTTT. It specifies CASSEGTGGKAFF.

The rearrangement joins TRBV29-1 to TRBJ1-4, with 8 bases identical to TRBD1. The CDR3 is made up of 14 amino acids. Looked up from germline, CDR1 is SQVTM and CDR2 is ANQGSEA. J was trimmed by 5 bases and V by 7 bases; bases with no gene match: 9. The CDR3 DNA follows: TGCAGCGCCCTAGGACAGGGACAAAATGAAAAACTGTTTTTT. Amino acid sequence: CSALGQGQNEKLFF. Variable domain in full (rest from reference TRBV29-1 and TRBJ1-4): SAVISQKPSRDICQRGTSLTIQCQVDSQVTMMFWYRQQPGQSLTLIATANQGSEATYESGFVIDKFPISRPNLTFSTLTVSNMSPEDSSIYLCSALGQGQNEKLFFGSGTQLSVL.

This clone was found a few times. V is TRBV18 and J is TRBJ2-6, with D perhaps matching TRBD2 (5 bases). This CDR3 spans 15 amino acids. Deletions cut 3 bases from V and 4 bases from J, with 10 bases between. Germline-derived CDR1 and CDR2 are KGHSH and LQKENI. CDR3 nucleotide sequence: TGTGCCAGCTCACCGGATCGGGGAGGGGCCAACGTCCTGACTTTC. It encodes CASSPDRGGANVLTF.

The chain has TRBV4-3 and TRBJ2-5, with TRBD1 matching over 8 bases. The ends lost 0 bases at V and 1 base at J; junction bases unmatched: 7. The CDR3 sequence is 17 residues long. Germline loops: CDR1 LGHNA, CDR2 YSLEER. The CDR3 here is CASSQDRTGQGQETQYF. DNA for the CDR3: TGCGCCAGCAGCCAAGATAGGACCGGACAGGGCCAAGAGACCCAGTACTTC.

This sequence joins TRBV29-1 and TRBJ2-7; 11 bases are a match to TRBD2. The CDR3 length is 15 residues. CDR1 and CDR2 (germline): SQVTM, ANQGSEA. V was pared by 6 bases and J by 4 bases, with 11 bases of the junction left unmatched. CDR3 amino acids: CSVLGLAEAVYEQYF. The DNA of the CDR3 is TGCAGCGTCCTGGGACTAGCGGAGGCGGTTTACGAGCAGTACTTC.

This rearrangement joins TRBV29-1 to TRBJ1-4; 7 bases line up with TRBD1. The germline CDR1 and CDR2 sequences are SQVTM and ANQGSEA. This CDR3 spans 15 amino acids. V trimming: 2 bases; J trimming: 4 bases; junction bases outside the gene matches: 7. CDR3 residues: CSVESGTAFNEKLFF. The CDR3 DNA is TGCAGCGTTGAATCGGGGACAGCCTTTAATGAAAAACTGTTTTTT.